This T cell receptor beta chain was found in a study of blood T cells in healthy people across ages. CDR1 and CDR2 (germline): SGHTA, FQGNSA. Germline trimming cut 3 bases from V and 5 bases from J; bases unmatched to any gene: 3. The CDR3 runs to 15 residues. Together with a sample-barcoded 5' primer, a J-beta primer mix was included in a second PCR lasting 7 to 11 cycles. Each CDR3 protein gets one entry after TCRdb re-called the 5' RACE reads with MiXCR. The repertoire consists of about 570,000 distinct CDR3 sequences, with around a quarter occurring once and the leading ten covering 3% to 4%. Comments on this clonotype: Antigen unknown.

Study outcomes and limitations: The donors' CMV status was not determined, possibly confounding changes in expanded clonotypes. Unsorted PBMC material precluded a definitive naive versus antigen-experienced comparison.

No fewer than 7 million PBMCs went into each sample. The sample also formed part of further work on T cells of mothers and their children.

The TCR was taken from a boy aged 2 to 10 in good health. J is TRBJ2-1 and V is TRBV7-2, with TRBD2 matching 11 bases. The source material was blood. The DNA for the CDR3 is TGTGCCAGCAGCTTGGGACTAGCGGCCCACAATGAGCAGTTCTTC. Translation: CASSLGLAAHNEQFF.